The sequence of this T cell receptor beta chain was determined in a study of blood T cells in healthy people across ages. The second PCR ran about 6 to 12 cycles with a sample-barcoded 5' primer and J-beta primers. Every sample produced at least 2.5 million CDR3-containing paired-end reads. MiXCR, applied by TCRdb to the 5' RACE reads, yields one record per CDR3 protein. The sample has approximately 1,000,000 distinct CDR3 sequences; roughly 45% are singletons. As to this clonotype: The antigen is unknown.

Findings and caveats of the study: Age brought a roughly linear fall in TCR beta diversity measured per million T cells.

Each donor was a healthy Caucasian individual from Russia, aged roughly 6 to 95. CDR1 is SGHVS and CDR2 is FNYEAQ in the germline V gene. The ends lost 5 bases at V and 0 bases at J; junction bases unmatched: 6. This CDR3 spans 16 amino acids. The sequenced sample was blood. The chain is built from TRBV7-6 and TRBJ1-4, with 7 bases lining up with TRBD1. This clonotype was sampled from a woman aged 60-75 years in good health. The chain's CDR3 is CASSIIQGSTNEKLFF. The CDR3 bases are TGTGCCAGCAGCATTATACAGGGGTCAACTAATGAAAAACTGTTTTTT.